These 19 T cell receptor beta chains were sequenced from one sample in a study of T cell responses to AZD1222 COVID-19 vaccine. Clones were read by immunoSEQ multiplex PCR, and TCRdb kept only the in-frame ones, dropping some. Found here are 90,000 or so clones, over 85% of them singletons; the top ten hold over 4%. The sample consisted of peripheral blood, taken 28 days after the second AZD1222 dose. Receptors originate from an adult who received the AZD1222 COVID-19 vaccine.

This clone came up once. This chain connects TRBV6-5 to TRBJ2-5; D not certain. Trimming stripped 7 bases from V and 4 bases from J, with 16 bases between. CDR1 is MNHEY and CDR2 is SVGAGI in the germline V gene. CDR3 size: 14 residues. This chain's CDR3 is CASTPPNGRETQYF. The CDR3 nucleotides read TGTGCCAGCACCCCCCCGAACGGAAGAGAGACCCAGTACTTC.

About this clone: A junction boundary mismatches the germline segment, possibly from a read error. The chain couples TRBV7-7 to TRBJ2-5; D tentatively reads TRBD1 or TRBD2 (6 bases each). Per germline, CDR1 SSHAT and CDR2 FNYEAQ (reference sequence). CDR3 length equals 14 residues. CDR3 coding DNA: TGTGCTAGCAGTTTACTAGGGGGGCAAGAGACCCAGTACTTC. It is translated as CASSLLGGQETQYF.

The chain employs TRBV5-6 and TRBJ2-3; 7 bases line up with TRBD2. The CDR3 runs to 17 residues. From germline, CDR1 is SGHDT and CDR2 YYEEEE. The V and J ends lost 4 bases and 1 base, in that order; junction bases with no gene match: 12. The DNA for the CDR3 is TGTGCCAGCAGCCGTAATGGCGGGGGTTGGGGCACAGATACGCAGTATTTT. This gives the protein CASSRNGGGWGTDTQYF.

This clone was recorded a few times. One end of the junction does not line up with germline, which may come from a read error. The chain employs TRBV4-3 and TRBJ1-1; tentatively, D is TRBD1 (5 bases). Germline CDR1 LGHNA, CDR2 YSLEER. The CDR3 totals 16 residues. The CDR3 DNA is TGCGCCAGCAGCCAAGGGGTGGGACCGCGACAACCTGAGGCTTTCTTT. Amino acids: CASSQGVGPRQPEAFF.

The J gene is TRBJ2-3, the V gene TRBV9; TRBD1 matches at 7 bases. This CDR3 has 16 residues. Germline lookup yields CDR1 SGDLS and CDR2 YYNGEE. Trimming took 3 bases from V and 0 from J; bases not matched to a gene: 7. Here the CDR3 reads CASSARTGASTDTQYF. CDR3 nucleotides: TGTGCCAGCAGCGCGCGTACAGGGGCGAGCACAGATACGCAGTATTTT.

The chain combines TRBV29-1 with TRBJ2-2, with 12 bases fitting TRBD2. Germline V gene data show CDR1 as SQVTM and CDR2 as ANQGSEA. The CDR3 spans 16 residues. Germline trimming cut 6 bases from V and 4 bases from J; bases unmatched to any gene: 9. The CDR3 loop reads CSVVASGGAPTGELFF. DNA for the CDR3: TGCAGCGTAGTAGCTAGCGGGGGGGCCCCCACCGGGGAGCTGTTTTTT.

The V call is TRBV5-5, the J call TRBJ1-1; D remains ambiguous. Between the trimmed V and J ends, which lost 4 bases and 2 bases, there was a span of 12 bases. This CDR3 has 14 amino acids. The germline gives CDR1 SGHKS, CDR2 YYEKEE (reference sequence). Here the CDR3 DNA reads TGTGCCAGCAGCCGAGTTGGTGGAAACACTGAAGCTTTCTTT. Translated, it gives CASSRVGGNTEAFF.

V gene TRBV4-2 combines with J gene TRBJ1-1, with D unresolved. From germline, CDR1 is LGHNA and CDR2 YNFKEQ. The CDR3 extends over 15 amino acids. V lost 0 bases and J 4 bases, leaving 12 bases between the germline ends. CDR3 nucleotide sequence: TGTGCCAGCAGCCAAGATTTCGGGGAGGGCACTGAAGCTTTCTTT. It translates to CASSQDFGEGTEAFF.

The genes are TRBV7-2 and TRBJ2-7; D might be TRBD1 (6 bases). Germline V lookup: CDR1 SGHTA, CDR2 FQGNSA. The CDR3 extends over 15 amino acids. V lost 1 base and J 5 bases, leaving 15 bases between the germline ends. This CDR3 reads CASSLVVQGMDEQYF. CDR3 nucleotide sequence: TGTGCCAGCAGCTTAGTCGTACAGGGAATGGACGAGCAGTACTTC.

There are a few counts of this clone. The V call is TRBV9, the J call TRBJ1-1; perhaps TRBD1 as D (5 bases). CDR3 length: 14 amino acids. V was pared by 0 bases and J by 8 bases, with 14 bases between. From germline, CDR1 is SGDLS and CDR2 YYNGEE. DNA of the CDR3: TGTGCCAGCAGCGTAGCTCAGTCAGGGTCGGAAGCTTTCTTT. It codes for CASSVAQSGSEAFF. The full variable domain, in which reference TRBV9 and TRBJ1-1 provide the parts outside the CDR3, is DSGVTQTPKHLITATGQRVTLRCSPRSGDLSVYWYQQSLDQGLQFLIQYYNGEERAKGNILERFSAQQFPDLHSELNLSSLELGDSALYFCASSVAQSGSEAFFGQGTRLTVV.

The chain employs TRBV12-3 or TRBV12-4 and TRBJ2-7; D is uncertain. This CDR3 is built from 13 residues. The V gene lost 0 bases and the J gene lost 0 bases, with 3 bases spanning the gap. CDR3 coding DNA: TGTGCCAGCAGTTTAGCCTCCTCCTACGAGCAGTACTTC. Translation: CASSLASSYEQYF.

The gene calls are TRBV4-2 and TRBJ1-5; perhaps TRBD1 as D (6 bases). V lost 1 base and J 5 bases, leaving 9 bases between the germline ends. The CDR3 is made up of 14 amino acids. CDR1 is LGHNA, CDR2 YNFKEQ, per germline. The DNA of the CDR3 is TGTGCCAGCAGCCAAGGGGGGCGGGATCAGCCCCAGCATTTT. It yields the protein CASSQGGRDQPQHF.

The chain employs TRBV6-5 and TRBJ2-1; 7 bases are shared with TRBD1. The germline V gene encodes CDR1 MNHEY and CDR2 SVGAGI. The CDR3 is made up of 15 amino acids. V shed 6 bases, J shed 9 bases, and the junction held 14 bases outside the gene matches. The DNA of the CDR3 is TGTGCCAGCAGCTACGCAAACAGGGGCTCGGGTGAGCAGTTCTTC. It encodes CASSYANRGSGEQFF.

This chain connects TRBV6-5 to TRBJ1-1; D uncertain. The CDR3 has 14 residues. CDR1 MNHEY and CDR2 SVGAGI come from the germline V gene. V was cut by 7 bases and J by 1 base, with 13 bases left in between. In DNA, the CDR3 is TGTGCCAGCACGATTGGCCAATGGAACACTGAAGCTTTCTTT. This encodes CASTIGQWNTEAFF.

This clone was detected a few times. The V gene is TRBV6-5, the J gene TRBJ2-2; D unresolved. This CDR3 region has 14 residues. The V gene lost 0 bases and the J gene lost 4 bases, with 6 bases spanning the gap. CDR1 is MNHEY, CDR2 SVGAGI, per germline. This CDR3 is CASSYSGATGELFF. CDR3 DNA: TGTGCCAGCAGTTACTCTGGAGCCACCGGGGAGCTGTTTTTT.

This sequence joins TRBV19 and TRBJ1-5; D perhaps matches TRBD1 (5 bases). Germline loops: CDR1 LNHDA, CDR2 SQIVND (reference sequence). The V end lost 3 bases, the J end lost 2 bases, and 11 bases lay between the germline ends. The length of the CDR3 is 15 residues. The CDR3 region has the DNA TGTGCCAGTAGTATGTGGGGCCCGGGCAATCAGCCCCAGCATTTT. The encoded protein is CASSMWGPGNQPQHF.

This chain links TRBV6-1 with TRBJ1-5; D perhaps matches TRBD1 (5 bases). There are 15 residues in the CDR3. Trimming left V 2 bases short and J 3 bases short, with 11 bases between. Per the germline V gene, CDR1 is MNHNS and CDR2 is SASEGT. The CDR3 region has the DNA TGTGCCAGCAGTGAATTTTCAGGGTCCAATCAGCCCCAGCATTTT. Protein product: CASSEFSGSNQPQHF.

The gene calls are TRBV28 and TRBJ1-1; 11 nucleotides line up with TRBD1. The CDR3 has 13 residues. Germline V lookup: CDR1 MDHEN, CDR2 SYDVKM. V trimming: 8 bases; J trimming: 4 bases; junction bases outside the gene matches: 3. CDR3 protein: CASRDRGFTEAFF. The CDR3 DNA reads as TGTGCCAGCCGGGACAGGGGGTTCACTGAAGCTTTCTTT. The full variable domain, with the rest looked up from reference TRBV28 and TRBJ1-1, is DVKVTQSSRYLVKRTGEKVFLECVQDMDHENMFWYRQDPGLGLRLIYFSYDVKMKEKGDIPEGYSVSREKKERFSLILESASTNQTSMYLCASRDRGFTEAFFGQGTRLTVV.

This rearrangement joins TRBV28 to TRBJ1-1; perhaps TRBD1 as D (5 bases). This CDR3 has 14 residues. Trimming took off 3 bases at V and 5 bases at J, with 13 bases between the two ends. In germline, CDR1 is MDHEN, CDR2 SYDVKM. The CDR3 DNA reads TGTGCCAGCAGTTTTGGGGTGGGGGGAACTGAAGCTTTCTTT. Protein: CASSFGVGGTEAFF.